This TCR beta chain was identified during a study of T-cell memory formation after mild COVID-19. About the research overall: Largely donor-specific TCR clusters were found. Points from the study as a whole: Mostly located in CM and EM were contracting CD4+ clones, with contracting CD8+ clones located in EMRA.

Comment on this clonotype: Antigen specificity is unknown.

The CDR3 loop spans 14 amino acids. The V gene's germline CDR1 is DFQATT and CDR2 SNEGSKA (reference sequence). Trimming removed 6 bases from V and 4 bases from J; junction bases left unmatched: 5. 5'RACE with constant-segment primers yielded barcoded, UMI-tagged TCR alpha and TCR beta cDNA libraries. TCRdb used MiXCR to reprocess the 5' RACE reads, holding one entry per CDR3 protein. The repertoire has 300,000 or so distinct CDR3 sequences, roughly 15% of them found once; the top ten carry around a fifth. The receptor's source is a man aged 18 to 30 who had mild COVID-19 (a few samples of this study predate the infection). Cell type and time point are not known. The chain combines TRBV20-1 with TRBJ2-1, with TRBD2 matching 11 bases. The specimen sequenced was PBMCs or a T cell subset sorted from them (not recorded which). CDR3 sequence reads: CSAGTSGWYNEQFF. CDR3 sequence (DNA): TGCAGTGCAGGGACTAGCGGCTGGTACAATGAGCAGTTCTTC.